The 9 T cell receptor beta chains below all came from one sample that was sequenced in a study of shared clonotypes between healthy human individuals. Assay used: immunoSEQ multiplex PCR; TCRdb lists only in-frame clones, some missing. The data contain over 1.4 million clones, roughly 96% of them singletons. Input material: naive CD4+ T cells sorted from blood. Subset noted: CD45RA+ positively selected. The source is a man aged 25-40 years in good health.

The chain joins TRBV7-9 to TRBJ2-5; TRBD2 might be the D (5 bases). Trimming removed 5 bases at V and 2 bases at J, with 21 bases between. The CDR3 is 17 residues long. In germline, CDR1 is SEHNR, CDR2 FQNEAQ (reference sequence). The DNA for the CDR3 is TGTGCCAGCAGCCAAACCCCAGCGGCCTATTTACAAGAGACCCAGTACTTC. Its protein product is CASSQTPAAYLQETQYF.

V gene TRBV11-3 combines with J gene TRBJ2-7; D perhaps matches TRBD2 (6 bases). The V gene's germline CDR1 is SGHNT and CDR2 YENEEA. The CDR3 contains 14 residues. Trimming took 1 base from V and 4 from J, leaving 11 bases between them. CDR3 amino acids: CASSLARGGYEQYF. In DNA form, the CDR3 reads TGTGCCAGCAGCTTAGCCCGAGGAGGGTACGAGCAGTACTTC.

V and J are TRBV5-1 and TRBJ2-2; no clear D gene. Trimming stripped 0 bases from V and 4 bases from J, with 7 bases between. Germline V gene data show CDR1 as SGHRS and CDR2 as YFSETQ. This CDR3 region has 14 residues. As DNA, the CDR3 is TGCGCCAGCAGCTTGGGAGATGCCACCGGGGAGCTGTTTTTT. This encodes CASSLGDATGELFF.

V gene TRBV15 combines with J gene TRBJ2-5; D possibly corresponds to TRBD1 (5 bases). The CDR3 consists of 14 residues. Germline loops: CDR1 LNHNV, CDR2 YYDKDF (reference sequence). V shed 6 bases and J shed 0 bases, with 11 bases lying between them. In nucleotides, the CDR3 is TGTGCCACCAGGGGGCGACCGAACCAAGAGACCCAGTACTTC. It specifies CATRGRPNQETQYF.

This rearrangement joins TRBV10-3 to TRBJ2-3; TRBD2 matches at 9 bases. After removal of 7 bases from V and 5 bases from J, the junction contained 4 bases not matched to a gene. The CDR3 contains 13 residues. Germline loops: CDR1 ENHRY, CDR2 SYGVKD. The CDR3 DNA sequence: TGTGCCATCAATAGCGGGAGAGGAGATACGCAGTATTTT. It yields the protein CAINSGRGDTQYF.

Written as DNA, the CDR3 is TGTGCCAGCAGCAGAGGAGAAGCGGTATCAGATACGCAGTATTTT. Its protein is CASSRGEAVSDTQYF. The J gene is TRBJ2-3, the V gene TRBV7-9, with a tentative D call TRBD2 (5 bases). Germline V gene sequence: CDR1 SEHNR, CDR2 FQNEAQ (reference sequence). The V and J ends lost 5 bases and 4 bases respectively, with 16 bases between them. CDR3 length: 15 amino acids.

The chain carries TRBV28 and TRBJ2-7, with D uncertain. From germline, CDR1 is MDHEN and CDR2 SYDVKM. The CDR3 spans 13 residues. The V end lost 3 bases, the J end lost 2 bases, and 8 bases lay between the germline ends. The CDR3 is CASSLAPTYEQYF. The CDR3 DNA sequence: TGTGCCAGCAGTTTGGCTCCTACCTACGAGCAGTACTTC.

The CDR3 is CASSLLGQENIQYF. In DNA form, the CDR3 reads TGTGCCAGCAGTTTATTAGGGCAGGAAAACATTCAGTACTTC. The rearrangement uses TRBV27 and TRBJ2-4; no clear D. The V gene's germline CDR1 is MNHEY and CDR2 SMNVEV (reference sequence). The CDR3 loop spans 14 amino acids. Trimming removed 1 base at V and 5 bases at J, with 9 bases between.

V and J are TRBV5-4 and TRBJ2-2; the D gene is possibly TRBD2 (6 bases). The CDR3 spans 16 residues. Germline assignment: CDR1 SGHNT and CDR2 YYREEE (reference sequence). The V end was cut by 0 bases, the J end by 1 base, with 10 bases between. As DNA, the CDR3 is TGTGCCAGCAGCTTGGTATCGCGGGGGAACACCGGGGAGCTGTTTTTT. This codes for CASSLVSRGNTGELFF.